This is a list of T cell receptor beta chains from one sample in a study of blood T cell repertoires in COVID-19. The repertoire was sequenced with immunoSEQ multiplex PCR; TCRdb's copy has only in-frame clones and lacks some. The sample records roughly 100,000 clones, 75% to 95% being singletons. Specimen: peripheral blood. The receptor set was obtained from a man between 18 and 35 years old with acute or convalescent COVID-19. Each CDR3 is given with its conserved first and last residue. A D gene is named only where the DNA matches it firmly. Rows may omit the clone size; those that give it use once, few, many or a size class.

TRBD2	16	-	TRBV7-6	TRBJ2-1	CASSRLAGAFYNEQFF	TGTGCCAGCAGTAGACTAGCGGGGGCCTTCTACAATGAGCAGTTCTTC
-	15	once	TRBV20-1	TRBJ1-3	CSASGFGSSGNTIYF	TGCAGTGCTAGTGGATTCGGGAGCTCTGGAAACACCATATATTTT
TRBD1	17	-	TRBV13	TRBJ1-1	CASSFDRGRTGNTEAFF	TGTGCCAGCAGCTTCGACAGGGGGCGTACTGGGAACACTGAAGCTTTCTTT
-	13	-	TRBV6-5	TRBJ2-3	CAGSRQITDTQYF	TGTGCCGGCTCCCGACAGATCACAGATACGCAGTATTTT
TRBD1	15	-	TRBV6-5	TRBJ1-2	CASRGRTGKSYGYTF	TGTGCCAGCAGGGGCAGGACAGGTAAAAGCTATGGCTACACCTTC
TRBD2	16	-	TRBV9	TRBJ2-3	CASSLRAGGGTDTQYF	TGTGCCAGCAGCCTTAGAGCGGGAGGGGGCACAGATACGCAGTATTTT
TRBD2	12	-	TRBV24-1	TRBJ2-1	CATSDSGTRKFF	TGTGCCACCAGTGACTCCGGGACTAGAAAGTTCTTC
-	13	-	TRBV6-5	TRBJ1-2	CASSYGQGNGYTF	TGTGCCAGCAGTTATGGGCAGGGAAATGGCTACACCTTC
-	14	-	TRBV2	TRBJ1-2	CASSEAQFFYGYTF	TGTGCCAGCAGTGAAGCGCAGTTCTTCTATGGCTACACCTTC
-	18	-	TRBV3-1/TRBV3-2	TRBJ1-3	CASSQGGWATGRGNTIYF	TGTGCCAGCAGCCAAGGGGGATGGGCAACAGGGAGAGGAAACACCATATATTTT
-	16	-	TRBV21-1	TRBJ1-2	CASSKSPNRVGYGYTF	TGTGCCAGCAGCAAGTCTCCCAACAGGGTGGGCTATGGCTACACCTTC
TRBD2	16	-	TRBV7-9	TRBJ2-1	CASGDRTSGADNEQFF	TGTGCCAGCGGCGACCGGACTAGCGGAGCTGACAATGAGCAGTTCTTC
TRBD1	14	-	TRBV30	TRBJ1-2	CAWNIGQGAGGYTF	TGTGCCTGGAACATAGGACAGGGGGCCGGTGGCTACACCTTC
-	13	-	TRBV7-9	TRBJ2-7	CASSLAATYEQYF	TGTGCCAGCAGCTTAGCGGCAACCTACGAGCAGTACTTC
TRBD1	16	-	TRBV2	TRBJ1-2	CASSEPGQGANYGYTF	TGTGCCAGCAGTGAACCGGGACAGGGGGCGAACTATGGCTACACCTTC
-	15	-	TRBV10-1	TRBJ1-5	CASSDPGCTNQPQHF	TGCGCCAGCAGTGACCCGGGATGCACTAATCAGCCCCAGCATTTT
TRBD1	16	-	TRBV5-5	TRBJ1-5	CASSLDRGGGNQPQHF	TGTGCCAGCAGCTTGGACAGGGGCGGGGGCAATCAGCCCCAGCATTTT
-	14	-	TRBV7-9	TRBJ1-1	CASSPGLPVSEAFF	TGTGCCAGCAGTCCGGGACTCCCTGTTTCTGAAGCTTTCTTT
-	14	-	TRBV7-9	TRBJ2-7	CASSLAREAYEQYF	TGTGCCAGCAGCTTAGCCAGGGAAGCCTACGAGCAGTACTTC
TRBD1	14	-	TRBV4-1	TRBJ1-2	CASRFGTEQYGYTF	TGCGCCAGCAGATTTGGGACAGAACAGTATGGCTACACCTTC
TRBD1	16	-	TRBV11-2	TRBJ1-2	CASSRTTGGADYGYTF	TGTGCCAGCAGCCGCACTACAGGGGGGGCTGACTATGGCTACACCTTC
-	16	-	TRBV2	TRBJ1-2	CASSGTFLESNYGYTF	TGTGCCAGCAGTGGGACATTCCTCGAATCTAACTATGGCTACACCTTC
TRBD1	16	-	TRBV4-1	TRBJ1-1	CASSQGDSTSTRGAFF	TGCGCCAGCAGCCAAGGGGACAGCACTAGTACGAGAGGAGCTTTCTTT
TRBD1	15	-	TRBV5-1	TRBJ1-2	CASSLWSGGGYGYTF	TGCGCCAGCAGCTTGTGGTCAGGGGGCGGTTATGGCTACACCTTC
TRBD1	14	-	TRBV7-8	TRBJ1-1	CASSSDRGNTEAFF	TGTGCCAGCAGCTCCGACAGGGGGAACACTGAAGCTTTCTTT
-	15	-	TRBV5-5	TRBJ1-4	CASSLNRIRNEKLFF	TGTGCCAGCAGCCTGAACAGGATCCGTAATGAAAAACTGTTTTTT
TRBD1	16	-	TRBV3-1/TRBV3-2	TRBJ1-6	CASSFRTGGDNSPLHF	TGTGCCAGCAGCTTTCGGACAGGGGGGGATAATTCACCCCTCCACTTT
-	15	-	TRBV24-1	TRBJ1-1	CATSDRRGRGTEAFF	TGTGCCACCAGTGATCGGCGGGGGAGGGGAACTGAAGCTTTCTTT
-	11	-	TRBV20-1	TRBJ1-5	CSARSQGPQHF	TGCAGTGCTAGATCCCAGGGGCCCCAGCATTTT
-	13	-	TRBV7-8	TRBJ1-5	CASSLDRDQPQHF	TGTGCCAGCAGCTTAGACAGAGATCAGCCCCAGCATTTT
TRBD2	14	-	TRBV27	TRBJ2-1	CASSFGLAANEQFF	TGTGCCAGCAGTTTCGGTCTAGCGGCCAATGAGCAGTTCTTC